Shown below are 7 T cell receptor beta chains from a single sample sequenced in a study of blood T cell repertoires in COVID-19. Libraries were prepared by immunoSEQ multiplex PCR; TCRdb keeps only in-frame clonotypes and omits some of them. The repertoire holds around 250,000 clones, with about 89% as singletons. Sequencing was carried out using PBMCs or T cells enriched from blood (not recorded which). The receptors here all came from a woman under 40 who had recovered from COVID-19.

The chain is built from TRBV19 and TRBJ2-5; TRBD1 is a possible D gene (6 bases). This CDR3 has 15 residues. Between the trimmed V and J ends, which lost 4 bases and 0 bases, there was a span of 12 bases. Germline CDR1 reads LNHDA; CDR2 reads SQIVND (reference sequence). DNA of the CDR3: TGTGCCAGTAGTACGGGACAAACGTACCAAGAGACCCAGTACTTC. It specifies CASSTGQTYQETQYF.

CDR3 residues: CASSLIGGSDTYGYTF. In DNA form, the CDR3 reads TGTGCCAGCAGCTTAATAGGGGGCTCGGATACCTATGGCTACACCTTC. The chain employs TRBV7-3 and TRBJ1-2; 7 positions agree with TRBD1. The CDR3 loop spans 16 amino acids. V lost 1 base and J lost 4; bases outside the gene matches: 9. From germline, CDR1 is SGHTA and CDR2 FQGTGA. Using reference TRBV7-3 and TRBJ1-2 for the parts outside the CDR3, the full variable domain is GAGVSQTPSNKVTEKGKYVELRCDPISGHTALYWYRQSLGQGPEFLIYFQGTGAADDSGLPNDRFFAVRPEGSVSTLKIQRTERGDSAVYLCASSLIGGSDTYGYTFGSGTRLTVV.

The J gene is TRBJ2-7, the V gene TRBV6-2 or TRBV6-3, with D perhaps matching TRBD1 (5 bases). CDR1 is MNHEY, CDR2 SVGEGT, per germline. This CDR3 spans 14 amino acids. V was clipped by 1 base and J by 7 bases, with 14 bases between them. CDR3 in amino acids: CASSYLEWTPEQYF. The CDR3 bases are TGTGCCAGCAGTTACTTGGAGTGGACACCAGAGCAGTACTTC.

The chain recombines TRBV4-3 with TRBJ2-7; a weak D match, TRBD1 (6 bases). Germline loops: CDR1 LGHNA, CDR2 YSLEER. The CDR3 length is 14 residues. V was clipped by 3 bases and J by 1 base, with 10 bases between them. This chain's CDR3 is CASSHGQGSYEQYF. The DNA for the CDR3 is TGCGCCAGCAGCCACGGCCAGGGGTCCTACGAGCAGTACTTC.

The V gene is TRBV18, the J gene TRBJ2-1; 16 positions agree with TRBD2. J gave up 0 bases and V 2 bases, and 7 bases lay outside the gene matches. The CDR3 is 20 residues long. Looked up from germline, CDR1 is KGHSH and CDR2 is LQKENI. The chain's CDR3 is CASSPDPGLAGGRSYNEQFF. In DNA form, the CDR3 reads TGTGCCAGCTCACCAGATCCGGGACTAGCGGGAGGGCGCTCCTACAATGAGCAGTTCTTC.

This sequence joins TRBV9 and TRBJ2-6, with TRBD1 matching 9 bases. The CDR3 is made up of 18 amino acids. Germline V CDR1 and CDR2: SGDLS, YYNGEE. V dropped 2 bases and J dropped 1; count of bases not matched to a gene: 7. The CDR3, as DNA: TGTGCCAGCAGCGTTACGACAGGGGGAGGTTCTGGGGCCAACGTCCTGACTTTC. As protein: CASSVTTGGGSGANVLTF.

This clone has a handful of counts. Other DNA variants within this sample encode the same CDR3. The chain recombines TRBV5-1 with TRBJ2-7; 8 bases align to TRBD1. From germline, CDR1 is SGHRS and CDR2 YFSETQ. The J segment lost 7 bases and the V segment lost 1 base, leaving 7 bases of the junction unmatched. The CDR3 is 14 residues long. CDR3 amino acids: CASSLSRRGPEQYF. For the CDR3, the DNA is TGCGCCAGCAGCTTGAGTCGCAGGGGGCCTGAGCAGTACTTC. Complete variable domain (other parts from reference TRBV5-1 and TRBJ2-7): KAGVTQTPRYLIKTRGQQVTLSCSPISGHRSVSWYQQTPGQGLQFLFEYFSETQRNKGNFPGRFSGRQFSNSRSEMNVSTLELGDSALYLCASSLSRRGPEQYFGPGTRLTVT.